This is a list of T cell receptor beta chains from one sample in a study of cytomegalovirus exposure and HLA in healthy donors. The repertoire was sequenced with immunoSEQ multiplex PCR; TCRdb's copy has only in-frame clones and lacks some. The sample lists under 150,000 clones; 73% were seen once. Sequenced material: PBMCs. These receptors originate from a woman aged 40 to 50 in good health and CMV-seronegative. The CDR3 runs from the conserved cysteine through the conserved F or W. D genes are given only for firm matches. Where a row states a size, it is once, few, many or the class of an expanded clone; other rows omit it.

J gene	V gene	D gene	clone size	CDR3 protein	CDR3 DNA
TRBJ2-5	TRBV2	.	.	CASISDREGKTQYF	TGTGCCAGCATTTCGGACAGGGAGGGAAAGACCCAGTACTTC
TRBJ2-3	TRBV29-1	.	.	CSVVPPTDTQYF	TGCAGCGTTGTCCCCCCGACAGATACGCAGTATTTT
TRBJ2-1	TRBV5-6	TRBD2	.	CASSLGLAGGNHEQFF	TGTGCCAGCAGCTTAGGACTAGCGGGGGGGAACCATGAGCAGTTCTTC
TRBJ2-3	TRBV4-1	.	.	CASSQAQSTDTQYF	TGCGCCAGCAGCCAAGCTCAGAGCACAGATACGCAGTATTTT
TRBJ2-1	TRBV27	.	.	CASSLHIRGGILGEQFF	TGTGCCAGCAGTCTCCACATTAGGGGCGGTATTTTAGGGGAGCAGTTCTTC
TRBJ2-7	TRBV6-4	TRBD1	.	CAIHLRGQGAFEQYF	TGTGCCATCCACCTCCGGGGACAGGGGGCATTCGAGCAGTACTTC
TRBJ1-4	TRBV28	.	.	CASRTVLNEKLFF	TGTGCCAGCAGGACAGTCCTTAATGAAAAACTGTTTTTT
TRBJ2-3	TRBV5-1	TRBD2	once	CASSQLAGGLTDTQYF	TGCGCCAGCAGCCAACTAGCGGGGGGGCTCACAGATACGCAGTATTTT
TRBJ2-1	TRBV6-5	TRBD2	.	CASSRTSGGANEQFF	TGTGCCAGCAGCAGAACTAGCGGGGGGGCGAATGAGCAGTTCTTC
TRBJ1-6	TRBV6-1	.	few	CATTNLGGNSPLHF	TGTGCCACCACCAACCTTGGGGGGAATTCACCCCTCCACTTT
TRBJ1-5	TRBV6-4	TRBD1	once	CASRGTAYSNQPQHF	TGTGCCAGCAGGGGGACAGCGTATAGCAATCAGCCCCAGCATTTT
TRBJ1-1	TRBV2	.	.	CASSLSMVQDTEAFF	TGTGCCAGCAGCCTGAGTATGGTCCAGGACACTGAAGCTTTCTTT
TRBJ2-3	TRBV9	TRBD2	.	CASSERGVVDTQYF	TGTGCCAGCAGCGAGCGGGGGGTAGTAGATACGCAGTATTTT
TRBJ1-4	TRBV28	.	.	CASSSYKQANEKLFF	TGTGCCAGCAGCTCCTACAAACAGGCTAATGAAAAACTGTTTTTT
TRBJ1-2	TRBV28	TRBD1	.	CASSPLTGTGDYGYTF	TGTGCCAGCAGTCCCCTAACCGGGACAGGGGACTATGGCTACACCTTC
TRBJ2-2	TRBV5-6	.	few	CASSLGRTGELFF	TGTGCCAGCAGCTTGGGGAGAACCGGGGAGCTGTTTTTT
TRBJ2-5	TRBV5-4	TRBD1	.	CASSPGQSGTQYF	TGTGCCAGCAGCCCGGGACAGTCCGGGACCCAGTACTTC
TRBJ1-2	TRBV18	TRBD1	.	CASSPIRTADREVYGYTF	TGTGCCAGCTCACCAATTCGCACCGCGGACAGGGAAGTCTATGGCTACACCTTC
TRBJ2-1	TRBV7-7	.	.	CASSLDPSAYNEQFF	TGTGCTAGCAGCTTAGACCCGTCAGCCTACAATGAGCAGTTCTTC
TRBJ1-2	TRBV5-1	.	.	CASSPAGSPDYGYTF	TGCGCCAGCAGCCCAGCCGGGTCCCCAGATTATGGCTACACCTTC
TRBJ2-1	TRBV12-5	TRBD1	.	CASGLAGQSSYNEQFF	TGTGCTAGTGGTTTGGCGGGACAGAGCTCCTACAATGAGCAGTTCTTC
TRBJ2-3	TRBV28	TRBD1	.	CASTGTGDQPQYF	TGTGCCAGCACCGGGACAGGGGATCAGCCCCAGTATTTT
TRBJ2-1	TRBV5-4	TRBD2	.	CASSPRGETSGAYNEQFF	TGTGCCAGCAGCCCGCGCGGAGAGACTAGCGGGGCCTACAATGAGCAGTTCTTC
TRBJ1-2	TRBV20-1	.	.	CSARQGSGYTF	TGCAGTGCTAGGCAGGGCAGCGGCTACACCTTC
TRBJ1-4	TRBV7-9	TRBD1	.	CASSLATGVNEKLFF	TGTGCCAGCAGCTTAGCGACAGGGGTTAATGAAAAACTGTTTTTT
TRBJ2-1	TRBV25-1	TRBD1	.	CASSEGTGTGFNEQFF	TGTGCCAGCAGTGAAGGTACCGGGACAGGGTTTAATGAGCAGTTCTTC
TRBJ1-2	TRBV5-5	TRBD1	.	CASSLATGGDGYTF	TGTGCCAGCAGCTTGGCGACAGGGGGCGATGGCTACACCTTC
TRBJ2-1	TRBV7-2	.	.	CASSLSWDNSYNEQFF	TGTGCCAGCAGCTTATCTTGGGACAACTCCTACAATGAGCAGTTCTTC
TRBJ1-5	TRBV5-5	.	once	CASKGAGNQPQHF	TGTGCCAGCAAGGGAGCTGGGAATCAGCCCCAGCATTTT
TRBJ1-1	TRBV5-4	TRBD1	few	CASSLDRDRGYHTEAFF	TGTGCCAGCAGCTTGGACCGGGACAGGGGCTACCACACTGAAGCTTTCTTT
TRBJ2-1	TRBV28	TRBD1	.	CASRSSGTGGHEQFF	TGTGCCAGCAGATCTAGTGGGACAGGGGGGCATGAGCAGTTCTTC
TRBJ1-1	TRBV6-5	.	few	CASSYDGLRNTEAFF	TGTGCCAGCAGTTACGACGGACTAAGAAACACTGAAGCTTTCTTT
TRBJ1-2	TRBV2	TRBD1	.	CASTPSRTGYGYTF	TGTGCCAGCACCCCATCCCGGACAGGTTATGGCTACACCTTC
TRBJ2-3	TRBV6-1	.	.	CASSDRVPDTQYF	TGTGCCAGCAGTGATCGGGTCCCAGATACGCAGTATTTT
TRBJ1-1	TRBV15	.	.	CATSRDNNRWNTEAFF	TGTGCCACCAGCAGAGATAATAACAGGTGGAACACTGAAGCTTTCTTT
TRBJ1-2	TRBV14	.	.	CASSQDRGWTGYTF	TGTGCCAGCAGCCAAGATCGGGGTTGGACTGGCTACACCTTC
TRBJ1-4	TRBV7-2	.	.	CASSLNYDEKLFF	TGTGCCAGCAGCTTAAACTACGACGAAAAACTGTTTTTT
TRBJ1-2	TRBV7-2	.	.	CASSPDRNYGYTF	TGTGCCAGCAGCCCAGACAGAAACTATGGCTACACCTTC
TRBJ1-5	TRBV28	TRBD1	.	CASSPLGGFQQPQHF	TGTGCCAGCAGTCCACTAGGGGGCTTTCAGCAGCCCCAGCATTTT
TRBJ2-7	TRBV2	TRBD2	.	CASKDGGNYEQYF	TGTGCCAGCAAGGACGGGGGGAACTACGAGCAGTACTTC